One and the same sample provided the 10 T cell receptor beta chains below, sequenced in a study of early T cells in non-severe SARS-CoV-2 infection. Each CDR3 protein is one row after TCRdb ran MiXCR on the 5' RACE reads. Of roughly 60,000 distinct CDR3 sequences detected, under 8.5% appear once; the ten largest clones hold 5.5% to 7.5%. This material consisted of whole blood, taken at baseline. The origin of the receptors is an adult who was a healthcare worker with PCR-confirmed SARS-CoV-2 infection or an uninfected control (not recorded which).

A few counts support this clonotype. The rearrangement links TRBV6-5 to TRBJ2-1, with D perhaps matching TRBD1 (5 bases). CDR1 and CDR2 (germline): MNHEY, SVGAGI. CDR3 size: 13 residues. Deletions cut 0 bases from V and 9 bases from J, with 9 bases between. CDR3 coding DNA: TGTGCCAGCAGTTACTCGGGGCAGGGTGAGCAGTTCTTC. Translating gives CASSYSGQGEQFF.

The sample holds a few counts of this clonotype. The chain carries TRBV2 and TRBJ1-2; D remains ambiguous. The length of the CDR3 is 13 residues. V dropped 0 bases and J dropped 7 bases, with 9 bases sitting between them. Per the germline V gene, CDR1 is SNHLY and CDR2 is FYNNEI. The CDR3 spells CASSEARSTGYTF. In DNA, the CDR3 is TGTGCCAGCAGTGAAGCCCGCTCTACTGGCTACACCTTC.

This clonotype has a handful of counts. The CDR3 sequence: CASSLLLRQGDEQFF. CDR3 nucleotides: TGTGCCAGCAGCTTACTACTGAGACAGGGTGATGAGCAGTTCTTC. The V and J genes are TRBV7-2 and TRBJ2-1; the match to TRBD1 covers 7 bases. Per the germline V gene, CDR1 is SGHTA and CDR2 is FQGNSA. Losses at the gene ends were 2 bases for V and 8 bases for J; bases not matched to a gene: 9. The CDR3 loop spans 15 amino acids.

The gene calls are TRBV7-8 and TRBJ2-4; 8 positions match TRBD1. CDR3 length: 18 amino acids. V shed 6 bases and J 0 bases; nucleotides not matched to a gene: 13. Per the germline V gene, CDR1 is SGHVS and CDR2 is FQNEAQ. The CDR3 protein is CASRLKPGQGVAKNIQYF. In DNA form, the CDR3 reads TGTGCCAGCAGACTTAAGCCCGGACAGGGAGTAGCCAAAAACATTCAGTACTTC.

The rearrangement uses TRBV2 and TRBJ1-2; D call uncertain. V lost 6 bases, J lost 2 bases, and 16 bases lay in between. Germline assignment: CDR1 SNHLY and CDR2 FYNNEI. This CDR3 contains 15 residues. The CDR3 is CASSERTDMNYGYTF. For the CDR3, the DNA is TGTGCCAGCAGCGAAAGGACCGATATGAACTATGGCTACACCTTC.

The rearrangement links TRBV9 to TRBJ2-3; 7 positions agree with TRBD2. Germline CDR1 reads SGDLS; CDR2 reads YYNGEE. The CDR3 is 15 residues long. V shed 4 bases, J shed 4 bases, and the junction held 9 bases outside the gene matches. The CDR3 DNA reads TGTGCCAGCAGCCCCTCGGTGGGGGGGGCAGATACGCAGTATTTT. It specifies CASSPSVGGADTQYF.

The chain links TRBV4-3 to TRBJ1-3; no reliable D call. Per the germline V gene, CDR1 is LGHNA and CDR2 is YSLEER. V was shortened by 2 bases and J by 0 bases, with 8 bases between the two germline ends. The CDR3 sequence is 15 residues long. DNA for the CDR3: TGCGCCAGCAGCCAAACGCGTAGCTCTGGAAACACCATATATTTT. This encodes CASSQTRSSGNTIYF.

This clonotype was counted many times. The chain links TRBV10-3 to TRBJ1-1, with 8 bases lining up with TRBD1. The CDR3 length is 11 residues. Germline CDR1 reads ENHRY; CDR2 reads SYGVKD. V was pared by 7 bases and J by 6 bases, with 1 base of the junction left unmatched. CDR3 protein: CAIKQGAEAFF. The DNA for the CDR3 is TGTGCCATCAAACAGGGGGCTGAAGCTTTCTTT.

This clonotype came up many times. This sequence joins TRBV28 and TRBJ1-1; D is uncertain. The CDR3 consists of 13 residues. CDR1 is MDHEN, CDR2 SYDVKM, per germline. The ends were cut back, 3 bases at V and 1 base at J, with 6 bases in the middle. The chain's CDR3 is CASSLARNTEAFF. DNA of the CDR3: TGTGCCAGCAGTTTGGCCCGGAACACTGAAGCTTTCTTT.

This clonotype was detected only a few times. V is TRBV5-8 and J is TRBJ2-2; TRBD2 is a possible D gene (6 bases). The CDR3 extends over 14 amino acids. CDR1 and CDR2 from the germline V gene are SGHTS and YDEGEE. V gave up 1 base and J gave up 4 bases, with 8 bases separating them. This CDR3 is CASSLNGGTGELFF. CDR3 bases: TGTGCCAGCAGCTTGAACGGGGGCACCGGGGAGCTGTTTTTT.